A selection of T cell receptor beta chains follows, all from one sample in a study of shared clonotypes between healthy human individuals. Generated by immunoSEQ multiplex PCR, the TCRdb table keeps only in-frame clones and is missing some. The sample lists 300,000 to 350,000 clones, more than 60% occurring once. The specimen sequenced was memory CD4+ T cells sorted from blood. Source of these receptors: a man aged 25 to 45 in good health. Each CDR3 is given without its conserved first and last residue. Not all rows give a size; the values are once, few, many and, for expanded clones, a class.

J: TRBJ2-7; size: -; V: TRBV6-5; CDR3: ASSYWTSGTSYEQY
J: TRBJ1-4; size: -; V: TRBV18; CDR3: ASSPIRDSNEKLF
J: TRBJ1-2; size: -; V: TRBV9; CDR3: ASSAQGRKPYGYT
J: TRBJ2-5; size: once; V: TRBV27; CDR3: ASSRDLETQY
J: TRBJ2-7; size: -; V: TRBV10-3; CDR3: AISVGADPANYEQY
J: TRBJ2-3; size: -; V: TRBV5-4; CDR3: ASSTGLAADTQY
J: TRBJ2-4; size: -; V: TRBV5-6; CDR3: ASSLEFRGIVSKNIQY
J: TRBJ2-3; size: -; V: TRBV29-1; CDR3: SDISGDTQY
J: TRBJ2-7; size: -; V: TRBV5-4; CDR3: ATTSDSYEQY
J: TRBJ2-7; size: -; V: TRBV18; CDR3: ASSPKLESSYEQY